Below are 22 T cell receptor beta chains sequenced from a single sample in a study of blood T cell repertoires in COVID-19. Repertoires were generated with immunoSEQ multiplex PCR, while TCRdb's copy carries only in-frame clones and drops some. The sample has 85,000 to 90,000 clones, roughly nine tenths seen once. Sequenced sample: peripheral blood. Source of these receptors: a woman older than 75 with active COVID-19.

The chain carries TRBV5-1 and TRBJ2-3; D unclear. V shed 0 bases and J shed 6 bases, with 11 bases lying between them. The CDR3 totals 14 residues. CDR1 is SGHRS and CDR2 is YFSETQ in the germline V gene. CDR3 loop: CASSLGRLEDTQYF. In DNA form, the CDR3 reads TGCGCCAGCAGCTTGGGCCGCCTGGAGGATACGCAGTATTTT.

This clone was counted a few times. This rearrangement joins TRBV5-3 to TRBJ2-7, with D unresolved. TRBV5-3 is an ORF; its function is uncertain. CDR3 length: 14 amino acids. V was trimmed by 6 bases and J by 4 bases, leaving 17 bases between them. This chain's CDR3 is CARTDLSLPYEQYF. The CDR3 DNA follows: TGTGCCAGAACCGATCTATCCCTCCCTTACGAGCAGTACTTC.

The V gene is TRBV20-1, the J gene TRBJ1-2, with 7 bases that match TRBD1. V lost 6 bases to trimming and J lost 5 bases; unmatched junction nucleotides: 3. The CDR3 is made up of 11 amino acids. From germline, CDR1 is DFQATT and CDR2 SNEGSKA (reference sequence). For the CDR3, the DNA is TGCAGTGCCTGGGACAGTTATGGCTACACCTTC. Protein: CSAWDSYGYTF.

V gene TRBV18 combines with J gene TRBJ1-5, with D possibly TRBD1 on 6 matching bases. The CDR3 is 13 residues long. V shed 6 bases and J shed 4 bases, with 10 bases lying between them. Germline loops: CDR1 KGHSH, CDR2 LQKENI. DNA of the CDR3: TGTGCCAGCTCTCTGGACAGTAATCAGCCCCAGCATTTT. This translates into CASSLDSNQPQHF.

The V and J genes are TRBV19 and TRBJ1-5; the match to TRBD1 covers 9 bases. CDR1 and CDR2 (germline): LNHDA, SQIVND (reference sequence). V dropped 6 bases and J dropped 0; count of bases not matched to a gene: 18. This CDR3 has 20 residues. In DNA, the CDR3 is TGTGCCAGTAGCCCTCGAAATGGACAGGGGAGATATGTTAGCAATCAGCCCCAGCATTTT. Translation: CASSPRNGQGRYVSNQPQHF.

V and J are TRBV7-6 and TRBJ2-7, with 9 bases fitting TRBD1. The trim removed 2 bases at V and 7 bases at J, leaving 6 bases unmatched. CDR3 size: 14 residues. Per germline, CDR1 SGHVS and CDR2 FNYEAQ. This chain's CDR3 is CASSLQGQGYEQYF. Here the CDR3 DNA reads TGTGCCAGCAGCTTACAGGGACAGGGTTATGAGCAGTACTTC.

This clone is a singleton in its sample. The genes are TRBV6-4 and TRBJ2-3; 11 nucleotides line up with TRBD2. Germline V gives CDR1 MRHNA, CDR2 SNTAGT. The CDR3 totals 15 residues. After removal of 5 bases from V and 5 bases from J, the junction contained 6 bases not matched to a gene. CDR3 nucleotide sequence: TGTGCCAGCAGTTTTAGCGGGAGGGCCGAAGATACGCAGTATTTT. It codes for CASSFSGRAEDTQYF.

The chain combines TRBV2 with TRBJ1-2; 7 nucleotides line up with TRBD1. V was pared by 3 bases and J by 6 bases, with 10 bases of the junction left unmatched. The CDR3 loop spans 15 amino acids. CDR1 and CDR2 from the germline V gene are SNHLY and FYNNEI. DNA of the CDR3: TGTGCCAGCAGTGAGTCAGGGGGACCCACCCATGGCTACACCTTC. Encoded protein: CASSESGGPTHGYTF.

Concerning this clone: A junction end diverges from the germline sequence, so it may reflect a read error. This chain links TRBV28 with TRBJ2-1; perhaps TRBD2 as D (6 bases). This CDR3 has 15 residues. The germline V gene has CDR1 MDHEN and CDR2 SYDVKM. CDR3 sequence (DNA): TGTGCCAGCAGCCTCGCCGTTCGCCGGGAGAGGGAGCGGTTCTTC. Encoded protein: CASSLAVRRERERFF.

This clone appeared a few times. The chain links TRBV7-3 to TRBJ1-4; D is uncertain. This CDR3 comprises 17 residues. CDR1 SGHTA and CDR2 FQGTGA come from the germline V gene. V gave up 0 bases and J gave up 0 bases, with 11 bases separating them. As DNA, the CDR3 is TGTGCCAGCAGCTTAACCGGGAGACTCTCAACTAATGAAAAACTGTTTTTT. It specifies CASSLTGRLSTNEKLFF. Looking up the rest from reference TRBV7-3 and TRBJ1-4 gives the full variable domain: GAGVSQTPSNKVTEKGKYVELRCDPISGHTALYWYRQSLGQGPEFLIYFQGTGAADDSGLPNDRFFAVRPEGSVSTLKIQRTERGDSAVYLCASSLTGRLSTNEKLFFGSGTQLSVL.

This clone was counted between two and nine times. The gene calls are TRBV29-1 and TRBJ1-3; D gene unclear. Trimming cost V 5 bases and J 0 bases, with 23 bases left between them. The germline V gene encodes CDR1 SQVTM and CDR2 ANQGSEA. The CDR3 length is 18 residues. This CDR3 reads CSVQGWAASSLSGNTIYF. Here the CDR3 DNA reads TGCAGCGTTCAAGGGTGGGCTGCTTCCTCCCTCTCTGGAAACACCATATATTTT.

The chain joins TRBV2 to TRBJ1-1; 8 bases align to TRBD1. V was pared by 7 bases and J by 5 bases, with 9 bases of the junction left unmatched. Looked up from germline, CDR1 is SNHLY and CDR2 is FYNNEI. The CDR3 covers 14 residues. The CDR3 spells CASKGQGGWTEAFF. CDR3 nucleotides: TGTGCCAGCAAAGGACAGGGTGGTTGGACTGAAGCTTTCTTT. Full variable domain (outside the CDR3, taken from reference TRBV2 and TRBJ1-1): EPEVTQTPSHQVTQMGQEVILRCVPISNHLYFYWYRQILGQKVEFLVSFYNNEISEKSEIFDDQFSVERPDGSNFTLKIRSTKLEDSAMYFCASKGQGGWTEAFFGQGTRLTVV.

The V call is TRBV28, the J call TRBJ2-1, with 8 bases matching TRBD2. Trimming took 5 bases from V and 3 from J; bases not matched to a gene: 9. Germline CDR1 is MDHEN and CDR2 is SYDVKM. The CDR3 consists of 16 residues. CDR3: CASSPSGRGVYNEQFF. The CDR3 DNA follows: TGTGCCAGCAGTCCCTCAGGGCGGGGGGTCTACAATGAGCAGTTCTTC.

Concerning this clone: The junction shows a germline mismatch at one end, possibly a read error. The chain combines TRBV7-7 with TRBJ2-1; 11 bases are shared with TRBD2. Germline V gives CDR1 SSHAT, CDR2 FNYEAQ (reference sequence). This CDR3 comprises 15 residues. The CDR3 nucleotides read TGTGCTAGCAGCTTACTAGCGGGAGTGGACAATGAGCAGTTCTTC. Amino acid sequence: CASSLLAGVDNEQFF.

The chain employs TRBV19 and TRBJ2-5; 13 bases line up with TRBD2. There are 16 residues in the CDR3. Trimming took 4 bases from V and 5 from J; bases not matched to a gene: 7. Germline V gene data show CDR1 as LNHDA and CDR2 as SQIVND (reference sequence). The CDR3 protein is CASSSTSGRARETQYF. The CDR3 nucleotides read TGTGCCAGTAGTAGCACTAGCGGGAGGGCCCGGGAGACCCAGTACTTC.

The chain links TRBV18 to TRBJ2-7, with TRBD1 matching 12 bases. Germline CDR1 and CDR2: KGHSH and LQKENI. The ends lost 8 bases at V and 4 bases at J; junction bases unmatched: 6. CDR3 size: 14 residues. The DNA for the CDR3 is TGTGCCAGCACACAGGGACAGGGGGCTTACGAGCAGTACTTC. Amino acid sequence: CASTQGQGAYEQYF.

The V and J genes are TRBV7-2 and TRBJ2-3; TRBD2 might be the D (6 bases). CDR3 length: 15 residues. With 2 bases removed from V and 7 bases from J, the gap between germline ends came to 16 bases. CDR1 and CDR2 from the germline V gene are SGHTA and FQGNSA. This CDR3 reads CASSLRAGSRHTQYF. As DNA, the CDR3 is TGTGCCAGCAGCTTACGGGCGGGATCCAGACATACGCAGTATTTT.

The CDR3 DNA is TGTGCCAGCAGCGGACGGACAGCTTCCTATGGCTACACCTTC. Amino acid sequence: CASSGRTASYGYTF. The V gene is TRBV7-9, the J gene TRBJ1-2; possibly TRBD1 for D (6 bases). V dropped 5 bases and J dropped 4 bases, with 14 bases sitting between them. Per the germline V gene, CDR1 is SEHNR and CDR2 is FQNEAQ (reference sequence). The CDR3 spans 14 residues.

The V and J genes are TRBV4-1 and TRBJ1-1; D unresolved. Trimming pared 2 bases from V and 4 bases from J, leaving 17 bases between. Germline V gives CDR1 MGHRA, CDR2 YSYEKL. The CDR3 totals 16 residues. This CDR3 reads CASSQRGGSVPTEAFF. In DNA, the CDR3 is TGCGCCAGCAGCCAACGAGGCGGTTCCGTTCCCACTGAAGCTTTCTTT.

V gene TRBV18 combines with J gene TRBJ1-1, with a tentative D call TRBD1 (6 bases). Trimming pared 0 bases from V and 1 base from J, leaving 9 bases between. The CDR3 contains 15 residues. Germline V gene lookup returns CDR1 KGHSH and CDR2 LQKENI. CDR3 in amino acids: CASSPPGTRNTEAFF. CDR3 DNA sequence: TGTGCCAGCTCACCACCGGGGACACGGAACACTGAAGCTTTCTTT.

J is TRBJ2-1 and V is TRBV7-9, with 7 bases aligning to TRBD1. V was pared by 1 base and J by 5 bases, with 2 bases of the junction left unmatched. Germline V lookup: CDR1 SEHNR, CDR2 FQNEAQ (reference sequence). The CDR3 runs 14 residues. CDR3 sequence: CASSLGQGNNEQFF. The CDR3 DNA follows: TGTGCCAGCAGCTTAGGACAGGGTAACAATGAGCAGTTCTTC.

The V gene is TRBV6-5, the J gene TRBJ2-1, with TRBD2 identical over 12 bases. Trimming took 6 bases from V and 9 from J; bases not matched to a gene: 6. Germline CDR1 and CDR2: MNHEY and SVGAGI. The CDR3 has 14 amino acids. The DNA of the CDR3 is TGTGCCAGCAGCCTACTAGCGGGAGGTAGTGAGCAGTTCTTC. Protein product: CASSLLAGGSEQFF.